This TCR beta chain was retrieved from a study of T cell responses to AZD1222 COVID-19 vaccine. Study-level findings and limits: Spike-wide coverage was observed for vaccine-associated CD4 TCRs, with dominant responses at 160-218 and 743-854. Repertoires were sampled only after the peak T cell response. Clonal diversity may have been underestimated, and the donors were mostly white British, with more females than males. Of spike-specific TCRs, nearly half reportedly target regions left unmutated in variants.

Concerning this clone itself: Its cognate antigen is unknown.

The CDR3 covers 17 residues. CDR1 is SGHRS and CDR2 is YFSETQ in the germline V gene. The ends were cut back, 0 bases at V and 0 bases at J, with 13 bases in the middle. Produced via immunoSEQ multiplex PCR; TCRdb's table is partial and in-frame only. The sample yields over 90,000 clones, roughly 91% seen once. The input for sequencing was peripheral blood, taken on day 0 of AZD1222 vaccination. The rearrangement joins TRBV5-1 to TRBJ1-3; D gene ambiguous. The TCR was taken from an adult in good health. CDR3 DNA: TGCGCCAGCAGCTTGGATAGTGTGGTTAACTCTGGAAACACCATATATTTT. Its protein is CASSLDSVVNSGNTIYF.